Below are 21 T cell receptor beta chains sequenced from a single sample in a study of T cell responses to AZD1222 COVID-19 vaccine. Generated by immunoSEQ multiplex PCR, the TCRdb table keeps only in-frame clones and is missing some. The data show roughly 100,000 clones, 70% to 90% seen once. Sequenced here: peripheral blood, sampled on day 0 of AZD1222 vaccination. The receptors come from an adult in good health.

V usage is TRBV20-1 and J usage is TRBJ2-4; no reliable D call. Germline V CDR1 and CDR2: DFQATT, SNEGSKA (reference sequence). This CDR3 contains 8 residues. V lost 3 bases and J 14 bases, leaving 5 bases between the germline ends. CDR3 nucleotide sequence: TGCAGTGCTAGGGGAAAGTACTTC. It specifies CSARGKYF.

The gene calls are TRBV13 and TRBJ1-1, with D tentatively TRBD1 (5 bases). From germline, CDR1 is PRHDT and CDR2 FYEKMQ (reference sequence). Trimming took 0 bases from V and 2 from J, leaving 7 bases between them. The CDR3 loop spans 14 amino acids. CDR3 in amino acids: CASSLGQGNTEAFF. The CDR3 DNA reads TGTGCCAGCAGCTTAGGCCAGGGTAACACTGAAGCTTTCTTT.

The rearrangement links TRBV6-5 to TRBJ1-5, with TRBD1 matching 9 bases. Germline V gene lookup returns CDR1 MNHEY and CDR2 SVGAGI. The CDR3 runs 15 residues. The J segment lost 0 bases and the V segment lost 9 bases, leaving 6 bases of the junction unmatched. CDR3: CASGQGFYSNQPQHF. In DNA, the CDR3 is TGTGCCAGTGGACAGGGGTTCTATAGCAATCAGCCCCAGCATTTT.

V gene TRBV12-3 or TRBV12-4 combines with J gene TRBJ1-1; TRBD1 is a possible D gene (5 bases). The V end was cut by 5 bases, the J end by 1 base, with 8 bases between. This CDR3 spans 13 amino acids. The CDR3 loop is CASSLQENTEAFF. CDR3 nucleotides: TGTGCCAGCAGTCTACAGGAGAACACTGAAGCTTTCTTT.

This sequence joins TRBV5-1 and TRBJ2-7; D is perhaps TRBD2 (5 bases). Germline V lookup: CDR1 SGHRS, CDR2 YFSETQ. Trimming left V 4 bases short and J 1 base short, with 12 bases between. The CDR3 covers 14 residues. The CDR3 DNA sequence: TGCGCCAGCAGCCGGGATACAGTTTCCTACGAGCAGTACTTC. This gives the protein CASSRDTVSYEQYF. Full variable domain (missing parts from reference TRBV5-1 and TRBJ2-7): KAGVTQTPRYLIKTRGQQVTLSCSPISGHRSVSWYQQTPGQGLQFLFEYFSETQRNKGNFPGRFSGRQFSNSRSEMNVSTLELGDSALYLCASSRDTVSYEQYFGPGTRLTVT.

The chain combines TRBV4-2 with TRBJ1-3; D not certain. Trimming left V 2 bases short and J 4 bases short, with 15 bases between. This CDR3 has 16 amino acids. CDR1 is LGHNA and CDR2 is YNFKEQ in the germline V gene. For the CDR3, the DNA is TGTGCCAGCAGCCAAATGTCGCGGACGGCCGGAAACACCATATATTTT. Translating gives CASSQMSRTAGNTIYF.

V is TRBV28 and J is TRBJ2-1, with 8 positions matching TRBD2. Unmatched junction bases numbered 4, after V lost 6 bases and J lost 6 bases. The CDR3 is 13 residues long. Germline loops: CDR1 MDHEN, CDR2 SYDVKM. CDR3 residues: CASSGGARNEQFF. In DNA form, the CDR3 reads TGTGCCAGCAGCGGGGGGGCGCGCAATGAGCAGTTCTTC. Full variable domain (remainder filled in from reference TRBV28 and TRBJ2-1): DVKVTQSSRYLVKRTGEKVFLECVQDMDHENMFWYRQDPGLGLRLIYFSYDVKMKEKGDIPEGYSVSREKKERFSLILESASTNQTSMYLCASSGGARNEQFFGPGTRLTVL.

The chain joins TRBV4-1 to TRBJ1-2; D may be TRBD1 (6 bases). Per the germline V gene, CDR1 is MGHRA and CDR2 is YSYEKL. The CDR3 covers 14 residues. V shed 4 bases and J shed 5 bases, with 14 bases lying between them. The CDR3 here is CASSPQVQGYGYTF. CDR3 bases: TGCGCCAGCAGCCCACAGGTTCAGGGGTATGGCTACACCTTC.

The J gene is TRBJ1-5, the V gene TRBV6-5; D possibly corresponds to TRBD1 (5 bases). The CDR3 is 13 amino acids. Trimming stripped 2 bases from V and 11 bases from J, with 13 bases between. Germline V gives CDR1 MNHEY, CDR2 SVGAGI. CDR3 DNA: TGTGCCAGCAGTTACGGGGCGACCCAGGCCCAGCATTTT. The encoded protein is CASSYGATQAQHF.

This chain joins TRBV2 and TRBJ1-1; 12 bases are a match to TRBD1. Germline CDR1 reads SNHLY; CDR2 reads FYNNEI. The V gene end was trimmed by 4 bases and the J gene end by 1 base; junction bases not matched to a gene: 10. This CDR3 is 18 amino acids long. This CDR3 reads CASSVTFPGQGANTEAFF. The CDR3 region has the DNA TGTGCCAGCAGTGTCACATTCCCGGGACAGGGGGCGAACACTGAAGCTTTCTTT.

This clone was counted only a few times. The V gene is TRBV30, the J gene TRBJ2-7; a possible D gene is TRBD1 (6 bases). The CDR3 length is 13 residues. Germline V gene sequence: CDR1 GTSNPN, CDR2 SVGIG (reference sequence). Trimming took 2 bases from V and 5 from J, leaving 13 bases between them. As DNA, the CDR3 is TGTGCCTGGAGTCCACTAACAGGGAACGAGCAGTACTTC. It is translated as CAWSPLTGNEQYF.

There are a few counts of this clone. V and J are TRBV18 and TRBJ1-2; 7 bases line up with TRBD1. The ends lost 9 bases at V and 2 bases at J; junction bases unmatched: 9. Germline V gives CDR1 KGHSH, CDR2 LQKENI. The CDR3 length is 14 residues. CDR3 amino acids: CASSEQTGNYGYTF. The DNA of the CDR3 is TGTGCCAGTTCCGAACAGACAGGGAACTATGGCTACACCTTC. The full variable domain, rest sourced from reference TRBV18 and TRBJ1-2, is NAGVMQNPRHLVRRRGQEARLRCSPMKGHSHVYWYRQLPEEGLKFMVYLQKENIIDESGMPKERFSAEFPKEGPSILRIQQVVRGDSAAYFCASSEQTGNYGYTFGSGTRLTVV.

The CDR3 DNA sequence: TGTGCCAGCAGTTTAGCGGGACAGAGCACAGATACGCAGTATTTT. It translates to CASSLAGQSTDTQYF. The chain couples TRBV28 to TRBJ2-3; a weak D match, TRBD1 (7 bases). The CDR3 contains 15 residues. V was trimmed by 2 bases and J by 0 bases, leaving 9 bases between them. In germline, CDR1 is MDHEN, CDR2 SYDVKM.

In its sample, this clone was seen once. The V call is TRBV21-1, the J call TRBJ2-1; the table assigns TRBD1, which was not confirmed against the DNA. TRBV21-1 is assigned pseudogene status. There are 13 residues in the CDR3. The CDR3 loop reads CASRFRQLPRQFF. CDR3 coding DNA: TGTGCCAGCAGGTTTAGACAGTTACCGAGGCAGTTCTTC.

V is TRBV20-1 and J is TRBJ2-3, with TRBD2 matching over 8 bases. Germline CDR1 DFQATT, CDR2 SNEGSKA (reference sequence). The junction had 11 bases not matched to a gene; V was cut back by 3 bases and J by 6 bases. This CDR3 is built from 15 residues. The CDR3 DNA sequence: TGCAGTGCTAGTGCGGGGGGCCCCTCACAGGATACGCAGTATTTT. Encoded protein: CSASAGGPSQDTQYF.

The chain employs TRBV6-2 or TRBV6-3 and TRBJ2-7, with TRBD2 identical over 8 bases. Trimming took 2 bases from V and 5 from J; bases not matched to a gene: 11. This CDR3 is built from 16 residues. Germline V CDR1 and CDR2: MNHEY, SVGEGT. The CDR3 DNA is TGTGCCAGCAGTTACCTCTCGCGGGGGGCCGTCGACGAGCAGTACTTC. Residues: CASSYLSRGAVDEQYF.

The gene calls are TRBV5-1 and TRBJ1-6; the match to TRBD1 covers 9 bases. The V gene end was trimmed by 4 bases and the J gene end by 5 bases; junction bases not matched to a gene: 4. From germline, CDR1 is SGHRS and CDR2 YFSETQ. The CDR3 spans 15 residues. The CDR3 sequence is CASSTRTGDNSPLHF. CDR3 DNA: TGCGCCAGCAGCACCCGGACAGGGGATAATTCACCCCTCCACTTT.

The chain combines TRBV14 with TRBJ1-2, with D possibly matching TRBD1 (6 bases). V lost 4 bases to trimming and J lost 5 bases, with 17 bases between them. CDR1 is SGHDN and CDR2 is FVKESK in the germline V gene. The CDR3 length is 15 residues. The CDR3: CASSPRQAARYGYTF. CDR3 DNA: TGTGCCAGCAGCCCCCGACAGGCCGCACGTTATGGCTACACCTTC.

Only a few counts were recorded for this clone. CDR3 nucleotide sequence: TGTGCCAGCAGTGACGGGCAGGGCACTGAAGCTTTCTTT. It translates to CASSDGQGTEAFF. This rearrangement joins TRBV2 to TRBJ1-1, with D tentatively TRBD1 (5 bases). Deletions cut 3 bases from V and 4 bases from J, with 9 bases between. CDR3 size: 13 residues. Looked up from germline, CDR1 is SNHLY and CDR2 is FYNNEI.

The chain employs TRBV13 and TRBJ1-3; D perhaps matches TRBD1 (5 bases). V was shortened by 0 bases and J by 0 bases, with 12 bases between the two germline ends. This CDR3 is 17 amino acids long. Germline V lookup: CDR1 PRHDT, CDR2 FYEKMQ (reference sequence). In DNA, the CDR3 is TGTGCCAGCAGCTTAGGGGGGGGACGTTTCTCTGGAAACACCATATATTTT. Translated, it gives CASSLGGGRFSGNTIYF.

Written as DNA, the CDR3 is TGCGCCAGCAGCCAAGATCCTAGCGGGCACGAGACCCAGTACTTC. Translation: CASSQDPSGHETQYF. The V gene is TRBV4-3, the J gene TRBJ2-5; 8 nucleotides agree with TRBD2. This CDR3 region has 15 residues. V dropped 0 bases and J dropped 5; count of bases not matched to a gene: 5. In germline, CDR1 is LGHNA, CDR2 YSLEER.